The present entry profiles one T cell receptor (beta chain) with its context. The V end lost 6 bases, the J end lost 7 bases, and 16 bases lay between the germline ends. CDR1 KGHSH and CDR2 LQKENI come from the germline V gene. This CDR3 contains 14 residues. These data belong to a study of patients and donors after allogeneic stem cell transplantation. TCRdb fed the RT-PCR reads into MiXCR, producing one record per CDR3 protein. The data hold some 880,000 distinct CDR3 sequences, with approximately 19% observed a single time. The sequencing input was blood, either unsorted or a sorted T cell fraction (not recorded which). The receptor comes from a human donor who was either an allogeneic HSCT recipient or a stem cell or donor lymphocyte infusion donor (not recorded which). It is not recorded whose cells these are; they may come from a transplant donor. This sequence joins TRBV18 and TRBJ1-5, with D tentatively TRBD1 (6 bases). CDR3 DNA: TGTGCCAGCTCCCTACACAGGGAAGGACAGCCCCAGCATTTT. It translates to CASSLHREGQPQHF.